This T cell receptor beta chain was captured in a study of cytomegalovirus exposure and HLA in healthy donors. Primers included in the PCR were 60 Vbeta and 13 Jbeta primers. The assay was immunoSEQ multiplex PCR, and TCRdb's table has in-frame clones only and misses some. The data show more than 110,000 clones, with approximately 79% seen just once and just under 1% held by the top ten. Per the germline V gene, CDR1 is SQVTM and CDR2 is ANQGSEA. The CDR3 has 13 residues. The sequenced sample was PBMCs. The TCR sequence derives from a man aged 18 to 30 in good health and CMV-seronegative. The chain couples TRBV29-1 to TRBJ2-5; D is possibly TRBD1 (6 bases). The DNA matches TRBJ2-7 better at its end, which makes the J call doubtful. CDR3: CSVEGGQKYEQYF. The CDR3 DNA sequence: TGCAGCGTTGAAGGCGGACAGAAATACGAGCAGTACTTC.